This entry features one T cell receptor (beta chain) sequence. Its specificity is unknown. This sample is part of a study of coeliac disease. Turning to the study itself: Without high-resolution HLA typing, biased TRBV7-2 usage was queried.

Method: immunoSEQ multiplex PCR; TCRdb's copy keeps in-frame clones and lacks some. The sample lists about 6,500 clones, 62% seen once, with approximately 18% in the top ten. General study results and limits: Active celiac intraepithelial and lamina propria samples had lower TRB and TRG clonality than control samples. Known gliadin-specific TRB sequences: about 45% of the 18 coeliac samples, only 1 of 6 controls. Intraepithelial and lamina propria fractions were not highly pure.

Germline CDR1 and CDR2: SGHRS and YFSETQ. V was shortened by 0 bases and J by 7 bases, with 14 bases between the two germline ends. The CDR3 spans 16 residues. This sequence was found in a man aged 55 to 70 with celiac disease on a gluten-free diet. Sequencing used lymphocytes from the gut lamina propria. The V call is TRBV5-1, the J call TRBJ1-6; D uncertain. CDR3 DNA sequence: TGCGCCAGCAGCTTGGGAAGCATTACTCCAAATTCACCCCTCCACTTT. It specifies CASSLGSITPNSPLHF.